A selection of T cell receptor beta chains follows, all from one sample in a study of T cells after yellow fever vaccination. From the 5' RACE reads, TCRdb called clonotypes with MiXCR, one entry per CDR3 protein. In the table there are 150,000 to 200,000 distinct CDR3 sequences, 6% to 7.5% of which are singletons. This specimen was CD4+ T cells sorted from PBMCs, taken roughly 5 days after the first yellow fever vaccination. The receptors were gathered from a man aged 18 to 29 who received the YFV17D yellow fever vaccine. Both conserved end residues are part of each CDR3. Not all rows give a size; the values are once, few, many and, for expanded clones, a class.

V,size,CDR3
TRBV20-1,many,CSAGPLGAQETQYF
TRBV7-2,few,CASSSRQGRNSPLHF
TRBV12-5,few,CASGPVGSLNTEAFF
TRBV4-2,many,CASSQGPQRDYNEQFF
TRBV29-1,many,CSVDSQGNEQYF
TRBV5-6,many,CACSFIAGGPETQYF
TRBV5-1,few,CASSSGVSGANVLTF
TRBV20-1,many,CSASRTGANTEAFF
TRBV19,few,CASSIQRFGNSPLHF
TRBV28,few,CASRLAGSQPQHF
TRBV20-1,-,CSEVPRGGRNQPQHF
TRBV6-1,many,CASSSLGGGTEAFF
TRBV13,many,CASSLLRGPEAFF
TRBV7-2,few,CASTPDRQIGYTF
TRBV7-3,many,CASRLSSNTEAFF
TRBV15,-,CATSRYTGELFF
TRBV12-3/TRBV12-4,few,CASSLGPTHVGIQYF
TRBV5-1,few,CASVLGGGSTDTQYF
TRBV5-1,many,CASSLAEWRETQYF
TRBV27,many,CASSKNRGQPGHF
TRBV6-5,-,CASSYSRQGLSETQYF
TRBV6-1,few,CASSSLLGSYEQYF
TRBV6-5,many,CASSSDLGGYTF
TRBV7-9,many,CASSGQGLTEAFF
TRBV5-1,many,CASSGGAVGTTDTQYF
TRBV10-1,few,CASSGQGANVLTF
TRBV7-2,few,CASSPRGEQYF
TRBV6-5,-,CASSQYGDGYTF
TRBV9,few,CASSPPRPETQYF
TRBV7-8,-,CASSLDIGPSGNTIYF
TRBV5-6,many,CASSLEGTAKNIQYF
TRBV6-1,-,CASSSGGASQETQYF